These 8 T cell receptor beta chains were all obtained from the same sample, sequenced in a study of blood T cell repertoires in COVID-19. Profiled with immunoSEQ multiplex PCR; TCRdb holds only in-frame clones, not every one. The sample shows just under 350,000 clones, roughly 90% of them seen only once. The sample comprised peripheral blood. The receptors originated from a woman in her sixties or seventies with COVID-19, enrolled during active disease.

The V gene is TRBV18, the J gene TRBJ1-2; 8 nucleotides align to TRBD1. Looked up from germline, CDR1 is KGHSH and CDR2 is LQKENI. V dropped 3 bases and J dropped 4; count of bases not matched to a gene: 7. CDR3 length equals 15 residues. CDR3 sequence (DNA): TGTGCCAGCTCACCCCCGACAGGGGTAATCTATGGCTACACCTTC. Its translation: CASSPPTGVIYGYTF.

V gene TRBV7-2 combines with J gene TRBJ1-2; weak D call: TRBD1 (6 bases). CDR3 length equals 14 residues. CDR1 and CDR2 from the germline V gene are SGHTA and FQGNSA. V lost 4 bases to trimming and J lost 6 bases, with 15 bases between them. The CDR3 nucleotides read TGTGCCAGCAGCTCCTACAGGGTCCTTGATGGCTACACCTTC. It is translated as CASSSYRVLDGYTF.

To note about this clone: In the same sample, other DNA sequences code for this CDR3. J is TRBJ1-5 and V is TRBV30; the D gene is possibly TRBD1 (6 bases). Trimming removed 0 bases at V and 6 bases at J, with 9 bases between. The CDR3 length is 13 residues. Germline V lookup: CDR1 GTSNPN, CDR2 SVGIG (reference sequence). Here the CDR3 reads CAWSVQGGQPQHF. In DNA, the CDR3 is TGTGCCTGGAGTGTACAAGGGGGTCAGCCCCAGCATTTT.

This sequence joins TRBV24-1 and TRBJ2-1; 7 positions agree with TRBD1. CDR1 and CDR2 from the germline V gene are KGHDR and SFDVKD. This CDR3 is 15 amino acids long. V trimming: 5 bases; J trimming: 7 bases; junction bases outside the gene matches: 10. The CDR3 region has the DNA TGTGCCACCAGTGCCTCGACAGGGTGGAAAAATGAGCAGTTCTTC. Translated: CATSASTGWKNEQFF.

CDR3 sequence: CASSSQGADGYTF. In DNA form, the CDR3 reads TGTGCCAGCAGCTCACAGGGGGCTGATGGCTACACCTTC. The chain joins TRBV7-9 to TRBJ1-2; 9 nucleotides match TRBD1. The CDR3 has 13 residues. Germline loops: CDR1 SEHNR, CDR2 FQNEAQ (reference sequence). V dropped 4 bases and J dropped 6; count of bases not matched to a gene: 3.

The chain combines TRBV18 with TRBJ2-7; the match to TRBD2 covers 10 bases. The CDR3 covers 14 residues. The trim removed 5 bases at V and 1 base at J, leaving 2 bases unmatched. The V gene's germline CDR1 is KGHSH and CDR2 LQKENI. The CDR3 nucleotides are TGTGCCAGCTCAAAAGCGGGGGGGTCCTACGAGCAGTACTTC. It yields the protein CASSKAGGSYEQYF.

This clone appeared once. V usage is TRBV19 and J usage is TRBJ1-4, with D possibly being TRBD1 (5 bases). The CDR3 is 15 residues long. The V end was cut by 3 bases, the J end by 2 bases, with 10 bases between. CDR1 is LNHDA and CDR2 is SQIVND in the germline V gene (reference sequence). CDR3 nucleotide sequence: TGTGCCAGTAGTATCGGGGGGACCACTAATGAAAAACTGTTTTTT. Translated: CASSIGGTTNEKLFF. Full variable domain (rest looked up from reference TRBV19 and TRBJ1-4): DGGITQSPKYLFRKEGQNVTLSCEQNLNHDAMYWYRQDPGQGLRLIYYSQIVNDFQKGDIAEGYSVSREKKESFPLTVTSAQKNPTAFYLCASSIGGTTNEKLFFGSGTQLSVL.

This chain joins TRBV19 and TRBJ2-1, with TRBD2 identical over 14 bases. After removal of 3 bases from V and 6 bases from J, the junction contained 7 bases not matched to a gene. CDR3 length: 17 amino acids. Per germline, CDR1 LNHDA and CDR2 SQIVND (reference sequence). CDR3 sequence: CASSMVGLAGGGNEQFF. The CDR3 DNA follows: TGTGCCAGTAGTATGGTCGGACTAGCGGGGGGAGGCAATGAGCAGTTCTTC.